The 24 T cell receptor beta chains listed next were all sequenced from one sample in a study of T cell responses to AZD1222 COVID-19 vaccine. Profiled with immunoSEQ multiplex PCR; TCRdb holds only in-frame clones, not every one. The sample yields about 180,000 clones, 90% to 95% seen once. Sequenced here: peripheral blood, sampled 28 days after the second dose of the MenACWY control vaccine. Receptors were obtained from an adult who received the MenACWY meningococcal vaccine as a control.

V gene TRBV28 combines with J gene TRBJ1-6; D remains unclear. V lost 5 bases to trimming and J lost 5 bases, with 13 bases between them. This CDR3 contains 15 residues. Germline assignment: CDR1 MDHEN and CDR2 SYDVKM. This CDR3 reads CASSPTSLNNSPLHF. For the CDR3, the DNA is TGTGCCAGCAGTCCTACCAGCCTGAATAATTCACCCCTCCACTTT.

The chain couples TRBV19 to TRBJ1-2; no clear D. Germline CDR1 and CDR2: LNHDA and SQIVND (reference sequence). V lost 5 bases, J lost 4 bases, and 14 bases lay in between. CDR3 length: 14 amino acids. DNA for the CDR3: TGTGCCAGTAGTGGGCCCCGTGGTAGCTATGGCTACACCTTC. Translating it yields CASSGPRGSYGYTF.

The chain has TRBV5-1 and TRBJ2-7; D unclear. CDR3 length: 14 amino acids. The V gene's germline CDR1 is SGHRS and CDR2 YFSETQ. The V gene lost 4 bases and the J gene lost 0 bases, with 11 bases spanning the gap. CDR3 sequence: CASSADPSSYEQYF. In DNA form, the CDR3 reads TGCGCCAGCAGCGCGGACCCGAGCTCCTACGAGCAGTACTTC.

This clone was recorded a few times. The chain couples TRBV19 to TRBJ2-6, with D maybe TRBD1 (6 bases). The V gene's germline CDR1 is LNHDA and CDR2 SQIVND (reference sequence). The germline V and J ends were trimmed by 1 base and 2 bases, with 12 bases remaining between them. This CDR3 spans 17 amino acids. In nucleotides, the CDR3 is TGTGCCAGTAGTATAGGCAGGGGAGTAGCTGGGGCCAACGTCCTGACTTTC. It translates to CASSIGRGVAGANVLTF.

The chain joins TRBV27 to TRBJ2-7; D is unclear. Germline V lookup: CDR1 MNHEY, CDR2 SMNVEV (reference sequence). V lost 0 bases, J lost 1 base, and 4 bases lay in between. This CDR3 has 13 residues. The CDR3 nucleotides are TGTGCCAGCAGTTTATCTGGGTCCTACGAGCAGTACTTC. It yields the protein CASSLSGSYEQYF.

The gene calls are TRBV11-2 and TRBJ2-5, with TRBD2 matching 7 bases. V was clipped by 7 bases and J by 6 bases; unmatched bases: 20. The V gene's germline CDR1 is SGHAT and CDR2 FQNNGV. The CDR3 contains 17 residues. The CDR3 reads CASTQLLKSGVGKTQYF. CDR3 sequence (DNA): TGTGCCAGCACCCAACTGCTCAAAAGCGGGGTTGGAAAGACCCAGTACTTC. The complete variable domain, with remaining parts taken from reference TRBV11-2 and TRBJ2-5, reads EAGVAQSPRYKIIEKRQSVAFWCNPISGHATLYWYQQILGQGPKLLIQFQNNGVVDDSQLPKDRFSAERLKGVDSTLKIQPAKLEDSAVYLCASTQLLKSGVGKTQYFGPGTRLLVL.

V gene TRBV4-3 combines with J gene TRBJ1-1; a weak D match, TRBD1 (5 bases). V was shortened by 0 bases and J by 0 bases, with 17 bases between the two germline ends. The CDR3 length is 18 residues. Germline lookup yields CDR1 LGHNA and CDR2 YSLEER. CDR3 in DNA: TGCGCCAGCAGCCAAGATCTGTGGAGGGGACCTATGAACACTGAAGCTTTCTTT. Amino acids: CASSQDLWRGPMNTEAFF.

The chain employs TRBV4-1 and TRBJ2-2, with D perhaps matching TRBD2 (6 bases). CDR1 and CDR2 from the germline V gene are MGHRA and YSYEKL. This CDR3 is built from 17 residues. V lost 4 bases to trimming and J lost 0 bases, with 15 bases between them. CDR3: CASSPGGTGSNTGELFF. CDR3 coding DNA: TGCGCCAGCAGCCCGGGCGGGACGGGTTCGAACACCGGGGAGCTGTTTTTT.

This chain links TRBV3-1 (or the pseudogene TRBV3-2) with TRBJ1-1, with unresolved D. The V end was cut by 0 bases, the J end by 5 bases, with 10 bases between. The CDR3 contains 14 residues. The V gene's germline CDR1 is LGHDT and CDR2 YNNKEL (reference sequence). CDR3 loop: CASSQDEMRTEAFF. The CDR3 DNA follows: TGTGCCAGCAGCCAAGACGAGATGAGGACTGAAGCTTTCTTT.

V usage is TRBV27 and J usage is TRBJ2-7; D is possibly TRBD1 (6 bases). The germline V and J ends were trimmed by 6 bases and 5 bases, with 14 bases remaining between them. The CDR3 has 13 amino acids. Per germline, CDR1 MNHEY and CDR2 SMNVEV (reference sequence). CDR3 residues: CASRKWGRDEQYF. The CDR3 nucleotides read TGTGCCAGCAGGAAATGGGGGCGAGACGAGCAGTACTTC.

This rearrangement joins TRBV6-5 to TRBJ1-1; TRBD1 matches at 7 bases. Per germline, CDR1 MNHEY and CDR2 SVGAGI. The CDR3 consists of 13 residues. Germline trimming cut 5 bases from V and 5 bases from J; bases unmatched to any gene: 5. The CDR3 DNA is TGTGCCAGCAGTAGACAGGGTTGGACTGAAGCTTTCTTT. Protein: CASSRQGWTEAFF.

This clone was observed once. J is TRBJ1-1 and V is TRBV20-1; the D gene is possibly TRBD1 (6 bases). Germline CDR1 DFQATT, CDR2 SNEGSKA (reference sequence). The CDR3 is made up of 11 amino acids. This CDR3 reads CNLPGATEAFF. As DNA, the CDR3 is TGCAATTTACCGGGGGCCACTGAAGCTTTCTTT.

This clone was seen once. The chain uses TRBV24-1 and TRBJ1-6; TRBD1 agrees at 12 bases. The CDR3 totals 14 residues. Germline V CDR1 and CDR2: KGHDR, SFDVKD. J lost 9 bases, V lost 11 bases, and 7 bases had no gene match. DNA for the CDR3: TGTGCCATCACCGGGACAGGGGGCGGTTCACCCCTCCACTTT. Amino acid sequence: CAITGTGGGSPLHF.

V is TRBV24-1 and J is TRBJ2-1, with D perhaps TRBD1 or TRBD2 (8 bases each). The CDR3 has 15 amino acids. Trimming pared 9 bases from V and 2 bases from J, leaving 16 bases between. Looked up from germline, CDR1 is KGHDR and CDR2 is SFDVKD. CDR3 region: CATRGGTGPYNEQFF. The CDR3, as DNA: TGTGCCACCCGGGGGGGGACAGGTCCCTACAATGAGCAGTTCTTC.

This chain uses TRBV4-1 with TRBJ1-2; D not resolved. The germline V gene encodes CDR1 MGHRA and CDR2 YSYEKL. The CDR3 spans 13 residues. Trimming took off 0 bases at V and 1 base at J, with 3 bases between the two ends. CDR3 nucleotides: TGCGCCAGCAGCCAAGACGGTAACTATGGCTACACCTTC. It encodes CASSQDGNYGYTF.

V gene TRBV27 combines with J gene TRBJ1-2, with D tentatively TRBD1 (6 bases). The CDR3 extends over 14 amino acids. V was clipped by 6 bases and J by 4 bases, with 15 bases between them. The germline gives CDR1 MNHEY, CDR2 SMNVEV (reference sequence). CDR3 nucleotides: TGTGCCAGCAGGGAAGGGGGGGGCGTCTATGGCTACACCTTC. Amino acid sequence: CASREGGGVYGYTF.

This sequence joins TRBV3-1 (or the pseudogene TRBV3-2) and TRBJ2-5; 9 nucleotides line up with TRBD2. The CDR3 contains 14 residues. Germline CDR1 is LGHDT and CDR2 is YNNKEL (reference sequence). Trimming at V came to 3 bases and at J to 7 bases, leaving 6 bases not matched to a gene. The CDR3 region has the DNA TGTGCCAGCAGCCAGGGACTAGCCTCTGGGACCCAGTACTTC. Amino acids: CASSQGLASGTQYF.

In this sample, this clone turned up a few times. The V gene is TRBV7-3, the J gene TRBJ1-1; D not resolved. The CDR3 runs 16 residues. Trimming took 4 bases from V and 4 from J, leaving 19 bases between them. CDR1 is SGHTA and CDR2 is FQGTGA in the germline V gene. CDR3 sequence reads: CASSSEARSMGTEAFF. DNA of the CDR3: TGTGCCAGCAGCTCAGAAGCCAGATCCATGGGCACTGAAGCTTTCTTT.

The V gene is TRBV28, the J gene TRBJ2-7, with D uncertain. V lost 4 bases and J 5 bases, leaving 12 bases between the germline ends. There are 13 residues in the CDR3. CDR1 and CDR2 (germline): MDHEN, SYDVKM. The CDR3 protein is CASSSTPPDEQYF. The CDR3 DNA reads TGTGCCAGCAGTTCAACGCCCCCCGACGAGCAGTACTTC. The variable domain in full, with the rest retrieved from reference TRBV28 and TRBJ2-7, is DVKVTQSSRYLVKRTGEKVFLECVQDMDHENMFWYRQDPGLGLRLIYFSYDVKMKEKGDIPEGYSVSREKKERFSLILESASTNQTSMYLCASSSTPPDEQYFGPGTRLTVT.

The CDR3 here is CASSLWRVSYEQYF. CDR3 bases: TGTGCCAGCAGCCTCTGGCGGGTCTCCTACGAGCAGTACTTC. V is TRBV3-1 (or the pseudogene TRBV3-2) and J is TRBJ2-7, with a weak D call TRBD2 (5 bases). The V end lost 4 bases, the J end lost 0 bases, and 10 bases lay between the germline ends. The length of the CDR3 is 14 residues. Germline CDR1 is LGHDT and CDR2 is YNNKEL (reference sequence).

J is TRBJ2-5 and V is TRBV6-5, with unresolved D. The CDR3 is 14 residues long. Trimming shortened V by 6 bases and J by 5 bases, and 16 bases separated the two germline ends. Germline V lookup: CDR1 MNHEY, CDR2 SVGAGI. The CDR3 is CASSSVGAGETQYF. CDR3 sequence (DNA): TGTGCCAGCAGCTCCGTGGGCGCCGGGGAGACCCAGTACTTC.

The V call is TRBV6-5, the J call TRBJ2-2; no firm D call. In germline, CDR1 is MNHEY, CDR2 SVGAGI. Between the trimmed V and J ends, which lost 6 bases and 3 bases, there was a span of 14 bases. The CDR3 covers 15 residues. Here the CDR3 reads CASSSGLMYTGELFF. CDR3 nucleotides: TGTGCCAGCAGCTCCGGGTTAATGTACACCGGGGAGCTGTTTTTT.

The chain joins TRBV3-1 (or the pseudogene TRBV3-2) to TRBJ1-2; the D is unclear. CDR1 is LGHDT, CDR2 YNNKEL, per germline (reference sequence). V shed 1 base and J shed 2 bases, with 17 bases lying between them. This CDR3 contains 17 residues. The CDR3 DNA is TGTGCCAGCAGCCAAGTAGGTGCGCGGTATGCCAACTATGGCTACACCTTC. It yields the protein CASSQVGARYANYGYTF.

The V and J genes are TRBV6-5 and TRBJ1-2; 7 bases match TRBD1. Germline V CDR1 and CDR2: MNHEY, SVGAGI. The V segment lost 6 bases and the J segment 4 bases; nucleotides outside the gene matches: 5. CDR3 length equals 13 residues. For the CDR3, the DNA is TGTGCCAGCAGCTCACAGGGGTTCTATGGCTACACCTTC. The encoded protein is CASSSQGFYGYTF.